The 25 T cell receptor beta chains below all came from one sample that was sequenced in a study of T-cell memory formation after mild COVID-19. TCRdb used MiXCR to reprocess the 5' RACE reads, holding one entry per CDR3 protein. Among approximately 570,000 distinct CDR3 sequences listed, 15% to 20% were seen once. The source material was PBMCs or a T cell subset sorted from them (not recorded which). The receptors come from an adult woman who had mild COVID-19 (a few samples of this study predate the infection). Cell type and time point are not known.

This clonotype was detected a few times. The chain combines TRBV12-3 or TRBV12-4 with TRBJ2-1; D uncertain. Between the trimmed V and J ends, which lost 6 bases and 6 bases, there was a span of 6 bases. This CDR3 contains 11 residues. CDR3 in DNA: TGTGCCAGCAGGGTACCCAATGAGCAGTTCTTC. Translated: CASRVPNEQFF.

J is TRBJ2-7 and V is TRBV10-1; tentative D call: TRBD1 (6 bases). Germline V gene data show CDR1 as WNHNN and CDR2 as SYGVQD (reference sequence). The CDR3 has 15 residues. V lost 3 bases to trimming and J lost 5 bases, with 17 bases between them. CDR3 protein: CASSDPGHGRDEQYF. DNA for the CDR3: TGCGCCAGCAGTGATCCGGGACACGGACGGGACGAGCAGTACTTC.

The chain carries TRBV11-2 and TRBJ2-1, with 9 bases that match TRBD1. The CDR3 contains 16 residues. The V gene's germline CDR1 is SGHAT and CDR2 FQNNGV. With 5 bases clipped from V and 7 bases from J, the junction kept 12 bases outside the gene matches. CDR3 region: CASSAWGTGFENEQFF. The CDR3 bases are TGTGCCAGCAGCGCGTGGGGGACAGGGTTTGAGAATGAGCAGTTCTTC. The whole variable domain, remainder taken from reference TRBV11-2 and TRBJ2-1, is EAGVAQSPRYKIIEKRQSVAFWCNPISGHATLYWYQQILGQGPKLLIQFQNNGVVDDSQLPKDRFSAERLKGVDSTLKIQPAKLEDSAVYLCASSAWGTGFENEQFFGPGTRLTVL.

This clonotype was observed a handful of times. The chain links TRBV5-1 to TRBJ2-7; D remains ambiguous. Germline V lookup: CDR1 SGHRS, CDR2 YFSETQ. The CDR3 is made up of 12 amino acids. Trimming left V 7 bases short and J 4 bases short, with 12 bases between. CDR3 sequence: CASSDGAYEQYF. CDR3 sequence (DNA): TGCGCCAGCTCTGACGGCGCTTACGAGCAGTACTTC.

This clonotype was seen a few times. The V call is TRBV6-5, the J call TRBJ2-7; 9 nucleotides align to TRBD2. The CDR3 is 14 amino acids. Losses at the gene ends were 6 bases for V and 0 bases for J; bases not matched to a gene: 3. Germline CDR1 and CDR2: MNHEY and SVGAGI. The CDR3 DNA follows: TGTGCCAGCAGAACTAGCGGGTACTCCTACGAGCAGTACTTC. This encodes CASRTSGYSYEQYF.

This clonotype appeared many times. The genes are TRBV11-2 and TRBJ2-3; D might be TRBD1 or TRBD2, each matching 7 bases. This CDR3 has 18 residues. Trimming stripped 1 base from V and 2 bases from J, with 19 bases between. Germline CDR1 is SGHAT and CDR2 is FQNNGV. The CDR3 region has the DNA TGTGCCAGCAGCTTAGTCCCACCGGGGGAGGGGGCCACAGATACGCAGTATTTT. Its protein product is CASSLVPPGEGATDTQYF.

In its sample, this clonotype was seen a few times. The chain couples TRBV24-1 to TRBJ2-3, with 8 nucleotides matching TRBD1. J was trimmed by 4 bases and V by 7 bases; bases with no gene match: 12. Germline-derived CDR1 and CDR2 are KGHDR and SFDVKD. This CDR3 has 16 amino acids. The DNA of the CDR3 is TGTGCCACCAGCGATGGGAACAGGGGGTCTGCAGATACGCAGTATTTT. It translates to CATSDGNRGSADTQYF.

This clonotype was seen more than once but under ten times. This rearrangement joins TRBV25-1 to TRBJ1-5; 7 bases fit TRBD1. With V trimmed by 8 bases and J by 2 bases, 6 bases remained unmatched. The CDR3 consists of 14 residues. Germline loops: CDR1 MGHDK, CDR2 SYGVNS. The DNA for the CDR3 is TGTGCCAGCGGAGGGGGCAGGGGCAATCAGCCCCAGCATTTT. Translating gives CASGGGRGNQPQHF.

This rearrangement joins TRBV24-1 to TRBJ1-5, with TRBD1 as a possible D gene (5 bases). CDR1 and CDR2 (germline): KGHDR, SFDVKD. The CDR3 consists of 15 residues. V was cut by 5 bases and J by 3 bases, with 13 bases left in between. CDR3 in amino acids: CATSAAWGDNQPQHF. CDR3 DNA: TGTGCCACCAGTGCTGCCTGGGGGGACAATCAGCCCCAGCATTTT.

The chain couples TRBV11-1 to TRBJ2-3, with unresolved D. Germline CDR1 is SGHAT and CDR2 is FQDESV (reference sequence). V lost 3 bases to trimming and J lost 6 bases, with 13 bases between them. This CDR3 is 14 amino acids long. In DNA, the CDR3 is TGTGCCAGCAGCTTCAGCCCCAGATCGGATACGCAGTATTTT. Translating gives CASSFSPRSDTQYF.

This CDR3 is CASSGRGGTSGTLSYEQYF. As DNA, the CDR3 is TGTGCCAGCAGTGGAAGAGGGGGGACTAGCGGGACTCTTTCCTACGAGCAGTACTTC. V gene TRBV6-2 or TRBV6-3 combines with J gene TRBJ2-7; 13 nucleotides agree with TRBD2. The CDR3 has 19 residues. Germline CDR1 reads MNHEY; CDR2 reads SVGEGT. V lost 5 bases and J lost 1; bases outside the gene matches: 14.

This chain links TRBV6-5 with TRBJ1-1; 8 nucleotides line up with TRBD1. CDR3 length: 15 amino acids. The germline gives CDR1 MNHEY, CDR2 SVGAGI. Trimming removed 6 bases from V and 3 bases from J; junction bases left unmatched: 9. CDR3 residues: CASSSRQGRDTEAFF. CDR3 bases: TGTGCCAGCAGCTCAAGACAGGGGAGGGACACTGAAGCTTTCTTT.

The chain links TRBV5-1 to TRBJ1-2; 7 positions match TRBD1. CDR1 is SGHRS and CDR2 is YFSETQ in the germline V gene. Trimming at V came to 3 bases and at J to 1 base, leaving 6 bases not matched to a gene. There are 15 residues in the CDR3. This CDR3 reads CASSSSQGGNYGYTF. The CDR3 DNA follows: TGCGCCAGCAGCTCCTCTCAGGGGGGTAACTATGGCTACACCTTC.

CDR3: CSARGGRSYNEQFF. For the CDR3, the DNA is TGCAGTGCTAGAGGCGGGCGGTCCTACAATGAGCAGTTCTTC. V gene TRBV20-1 combines with J gene TRBJ2-1, with D tentatively TRBD2 (5 bases). The CDR3 length is 14 residues. V was cut by 1 base and J by 1 base, with 8 bases left in between. Germline loops: CDR1 DFQATT, CDR2 SNEGSKA (reference sequence).

The chain joins TRBV12-3 or TRBV12-4 to TRBJ2-5, with D perhaps TRBD1 (5 bases). V was trimmed by 5 bases and J by 4 bases, leaving 11 bases between them. CDR3 length: 13 residues. The CDR3 region is CASSQGLRETQYF. CDR3 nucleotides: TGTGCCAGCAGTCAGGGTTTACGAGAGACCCAGTACTTC.

In this sample, this clonotype turned up a few times. The rearrangement joins TRBV7-3 to TRBJ1-1; D perhaps matches TRBD1 (6 bases). Germline assignment: CDR1 SGHTA and CDR2 FQGTGA. Trimming left V 5 bases short and J 4 bases short, with 17 bases between. This CDR3 region has 15 residues. The CDR3 region is CASSQEGGLGTEAFF. The CDR3 coding sequence is TGTGCCAGCAGCCAAGAGGGGGGCCTAGGCACTGAAGCTTTCTTT.

The chain carries TRBV20-1 and TRBJ2-5; weak D call: TRBD2 (5 bases). Trimming removed 4 bases at V and 7 bases at J, with 22 bases between. The CDR3 contains 15 residues. Germline CDR1 and CDR2: DFQATT and SNEGSKA (reference sequence). The CDR3 region is CSAIKIEVAPPTQYF. The CDR3 DNA reads TGCAGTGCTATAAAGATCGAGGTAGCGCCCCCGACCCAGTACTTC.

A few counts support this clonotype. The chain employs TRBV7-6 and TRBJ2-3; perhaps TRBD2 as D (6 bases). CDR3 length equals 18 residues. CDR1 and CDR2 (germline): SGHVS, FNYEAQ. Between the trimmed V and J ends, which lost 1 base and 4 bases, there was a span of 21 bases. This CDR3 reads CASSLGFREVRSADTQYF. CDR3 nucleotide sequence: TGTGCCAGCAGCTTAGGATTCAGGGAGGTCAGGAGCGCAGATACGCAGTATTTT.

This chain uses TRBV12-3 or TRBV12-4 with TRBJ2-1; D call uncertain. Between the trimmed V and J ends, which lost 10 bases and 1 base, there was a span of 17 bases. The CDR3 is 15 amino acids. CDR3 protein: CATFPLNGSYNEQFF. The DNA for the CDR3 is TGTGCCACATTCCCATTGAATGGGTCCTACAATGAGCAGTTCTTC.

This chain joins TRBV12-3 or TRBV12-4 and TRBJ2-5, with D maybe TRBD2 (6 bases). The CDR3 has 14 residues. With 4 bases removed from V and 2 bases from J, the gap between germline ends came to 11 bases. For the CDR3, the DNA is TGTGCCAGCAGTTCAATAGGGACTCAAGAGACCCAGTACTTC. This translates into CASSSIGTQETQYF.

A few counts support this clonotype. The chain combines TRBV4-3 with TRBJ2-7; maybe TRBD2 (5 bases). The length of the CDR3 is 17 residues. V lost 0 bases and J 2 bases, leaving 17 bases between the germline ends. Germline loops: CDR1 LGHNA, CDR2 YSLEER. The CDR3 sequence: CASSQDVARGETYEQYF. CDR3 nucleotide sequence: TGCGCCAGCAGCCAAGATGTCGCCCGTGGGGAGACCTACGAGCAGTACTTC.

The chain couples TRBV4-1 to TRBJ2-7; D is possibly TRBD2 (5 bases). Germline assignment: CDR1 MGHRA and CDR2 YSYEKL. The CDR3 is 16 residues long. V shed 1 base and J shed 2 bases, with 15 bases lying between them. CDR3 sequence (DNA): TGCGCCAGCAGCCAAGCACTTGAAATCGGGACCTACGAGCAGTACTTC. It yields the protein CASSQALEIGTYEQYF.

The chain couples TRBV24-1 to TRBJ2-3; D not certain. V lost 1 base to trimming and J lost 4 bases, with 8 bases between them. Germline V gives CDR1 KGHDR, CDR2 SFDVKD. The CDR3 sequence is 14 residues long. The CDR3, as DNA: TGTGCCACCAGTGATTTCGAACACCCAGATACGCAGTATTTT. Translating it yields CATSDFEHPDTQYF.

This rearrangement joins TRBV12-3 or TRBV12-4 to TRBJ2-3, with D maybe TRBD2 (6 bases). The CDR3 length is 14 residues. Between the trimmed V and J ends, which lost 6 bases and 2 bases, there was a span of 12 bases. CDR3 loop: CASREGTYTDTQYF. CDR3 DNA: TGTGCCAGCAGAGAGGGGACTTACACAGATACGCAGTATTTT.

This clonotype turned up a few times. The CDR3 here is CASSLVWAGSKPNQPQHF. In DNA, the CDR3 is TGTGCCAGCAGCTTAGTTTGGGCAGGGAGTAAGCCGAATCAGCCCCAGCATTTT. The chain links TRBV7-9 to TRBJ1-5; perhaps TRBD1 as D (5 bases). CDR3 length: 18 amino acids. CDR1 and CDR2 (germline): SEHNR, FQNEAQ (reference sequence). The V and J ends lost 1 base and 4 bases respectively, with 20 bases between them.